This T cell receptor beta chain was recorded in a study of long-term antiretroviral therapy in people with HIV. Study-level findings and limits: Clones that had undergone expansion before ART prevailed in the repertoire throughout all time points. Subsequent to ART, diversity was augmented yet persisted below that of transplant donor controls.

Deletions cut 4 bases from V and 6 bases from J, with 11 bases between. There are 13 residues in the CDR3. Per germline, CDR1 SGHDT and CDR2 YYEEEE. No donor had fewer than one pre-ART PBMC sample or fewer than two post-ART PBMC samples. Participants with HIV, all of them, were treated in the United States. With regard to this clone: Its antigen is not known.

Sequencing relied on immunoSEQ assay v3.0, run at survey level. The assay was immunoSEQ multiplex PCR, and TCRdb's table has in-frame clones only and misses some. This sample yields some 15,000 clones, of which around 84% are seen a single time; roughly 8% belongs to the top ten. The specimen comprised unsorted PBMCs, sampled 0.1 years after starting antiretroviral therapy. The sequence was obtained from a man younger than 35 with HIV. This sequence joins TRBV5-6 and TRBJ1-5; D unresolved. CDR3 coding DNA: TGTGCCAGCAGCGTGGCTGAGCGTCAGCCCCAGCATTTT. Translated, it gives CASSVAERQPQHF.